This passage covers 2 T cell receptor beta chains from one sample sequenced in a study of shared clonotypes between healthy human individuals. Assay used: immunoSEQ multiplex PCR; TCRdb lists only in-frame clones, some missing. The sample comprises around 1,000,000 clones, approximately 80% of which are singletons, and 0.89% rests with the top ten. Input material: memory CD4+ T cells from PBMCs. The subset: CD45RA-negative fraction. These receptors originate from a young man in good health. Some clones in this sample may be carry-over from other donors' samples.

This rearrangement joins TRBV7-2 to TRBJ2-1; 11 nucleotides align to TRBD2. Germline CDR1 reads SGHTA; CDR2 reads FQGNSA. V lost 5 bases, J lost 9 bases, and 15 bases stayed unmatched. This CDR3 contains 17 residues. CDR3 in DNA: TGTGCCAGCAGCCCCTCGGTAGCGGGAGGGCCTTTGAGTGAGCAGTTCTTC. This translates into CASSPSVAGGPLSEQFF.

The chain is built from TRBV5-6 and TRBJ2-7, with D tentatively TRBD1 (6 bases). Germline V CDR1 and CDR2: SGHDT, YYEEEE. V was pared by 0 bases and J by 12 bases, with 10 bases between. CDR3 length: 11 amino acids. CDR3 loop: CASSLGGQLYF. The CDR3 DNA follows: TGTGCCAGCAGCTTGGGCGGACAGCTGTACTTC.